A selection of T cell receptor beta chains follows, all from one sample in a study of radiation and T cells in renal cell carcinoma. This table comes from immunoSEQ multiplex PCR, and its TCRdb copy is limited to in-frame clones, with some not included. The sample comprises 150,000 or so clones, roughly 83% of which are singletons, and 20% to 25% rests with the top ten. The sequenced sample was blood, obtained from a patient whose treatment included radiotherapy and nephrectomy. These TCRs come from a woman aged 50 to 65 with renal cell carcinoma. The conserved cysteine and the conserved F or W are not part of the CDR3 here. Expanded clones get a size class; other rows say once, few or many, or leave the size out.

J gene,clone size,V gene,CDR3 protein
TRBJ1-5,NA,TRBV4-3,ASSQGPGGHQPQH
TRBJ2-6,NA,TRBV7-2,ASSPQGANVLT
TRBJ2-5,once,TRBV28,ASSFVESGRGEETQY
TRBJ2-7,NA,TRBV7-2,ASSLVASSSYEQY
TRBJ2-3,NA,TRBV14,ASSQVPRSLPGTSGGTDTQY
TRBJ1-2,NA,TRBV6-6,AGSTGNGYGYT
TRBJ1-3,NA,TRBV5-1,ASSIGTAGNTIY
TRBJ2-1,NA,TRBV7-2,ASSPGADNEQF
TRBJ1-6,NA,TRBV7-9,ASIGGVSPLH
TRBJ2-1,few,TRBV6-5,ASSYRTGINDNEQF
TRBJ2-7,NA,TRBV7-2,ASSLAVLTYEQY
TRBJ2-7,few,TRBV4-2,ASSPEFDRGRHEQY
TRBJ2-2,once,TRBV5-1,ASSLTGPDTGELF
TRBJ1-1,NA,TRBV11-2,ASSLSGVNTEAF
TRBJ1-2,once,TRBV6-6,ASRGGGPDYGYT
TRBJ1-1,few,TRBV19,ASSIRRDTEAF
TRBJ2-5,NA,TRBV28,ASSPTGNQETQY
TRBJ1-1,NA,TRBV6-5,ASSFRQMNTEAF
TRBJ2-2,NA,TRBV6-4,ASSPRPGTGTTGELF
TRBJ2-7,once,TRBV27,ASSNRGSLSYEQY
TRBJ2-7,NA,TRBV21-1,ASSKAGTDPYEQY
TRBJ1-1,NA,TRBV5-1,ASSLAGGMNTEAF
TRBJ1-2,NA,TRBV5-5,ASSLRAGYGYT
TRBJ2-4,NA,TRBV19,ASSIGRGNIQY
TRBJ1-5,NA,TRBV5-8,ASSLYRGGSNQPQH
TRBJ2-7,NA,TRBV14,ASSQQDRVHEQY
TRBJ1-2,NA,TRBV25-1,ASSEPGQGGGYT